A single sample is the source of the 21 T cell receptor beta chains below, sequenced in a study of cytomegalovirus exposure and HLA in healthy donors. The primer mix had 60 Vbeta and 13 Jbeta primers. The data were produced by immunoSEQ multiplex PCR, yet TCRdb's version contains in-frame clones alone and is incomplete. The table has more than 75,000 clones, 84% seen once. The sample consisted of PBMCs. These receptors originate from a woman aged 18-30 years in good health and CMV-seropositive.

CDR3: CASSYGTGGSYEQYF. DNA for the CDR3: TGTGCCAGCAGTTACGGGACAGGGGGCTCCTACGAGCAGTACTTC. This rearrangement joins TRBV6-5 to TRBJ2-7; TRBD1 matches at 11 bases. Germline assignment: CDR1 MNHEY and CDR2 SVGAGI. This CDR3 has 15 amino acids. The V and J ends lost 2 bases and 0 bases, in that order; junction bases with no gene match: 0.

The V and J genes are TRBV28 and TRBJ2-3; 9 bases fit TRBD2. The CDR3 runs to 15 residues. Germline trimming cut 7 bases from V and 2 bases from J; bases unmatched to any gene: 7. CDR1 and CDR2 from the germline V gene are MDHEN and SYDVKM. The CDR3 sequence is CASTLRGGYTDTQYF. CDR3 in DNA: TGTGCCAGCACTCTGCGGGGGGGATACACAGATACGCAGTATTTT.

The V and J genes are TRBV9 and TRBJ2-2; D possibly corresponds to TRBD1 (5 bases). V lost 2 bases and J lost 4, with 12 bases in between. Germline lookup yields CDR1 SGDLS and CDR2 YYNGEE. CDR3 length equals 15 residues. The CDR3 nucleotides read TGTGCCAGCAGCGTGAAAGGGGCGGTCACCGGGGAGCTGTTTTTT. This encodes CASSVKGAVTGELFF. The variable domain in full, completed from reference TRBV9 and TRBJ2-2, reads DSGVTQTPKHLITATGQRVTLRCSPRSGDLSVYWYQQSLDQGLQFLIQYYNGEERAKGNILERFSAQQFPDLHSELNLSSLELGDSALYFCASSVKGAVTGELFFGEGSRLTVL.

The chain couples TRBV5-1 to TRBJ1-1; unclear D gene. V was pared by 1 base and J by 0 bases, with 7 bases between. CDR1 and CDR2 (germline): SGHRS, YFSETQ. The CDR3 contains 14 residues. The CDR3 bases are TGCGCCAGCAGCTTGCGAGCCATGAACACTGAAGCTTTCTTT. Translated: CASSLRAMNTEAFF.

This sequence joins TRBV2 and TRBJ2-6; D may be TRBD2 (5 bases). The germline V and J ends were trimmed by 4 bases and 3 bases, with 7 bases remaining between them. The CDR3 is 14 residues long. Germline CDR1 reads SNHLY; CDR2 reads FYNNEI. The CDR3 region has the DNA TGTGCCAGCAGTGCTCGGGATGGGGCCAACGTCCTGACTTTC. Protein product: CASSARDGANVLTF.

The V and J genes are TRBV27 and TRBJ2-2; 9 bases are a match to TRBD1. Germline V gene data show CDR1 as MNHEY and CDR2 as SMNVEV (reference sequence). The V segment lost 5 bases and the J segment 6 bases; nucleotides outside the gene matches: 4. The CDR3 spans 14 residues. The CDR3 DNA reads TGTGCCAGCAGTCAGGACAGGGGTCCCGGGGAGCTGTTTTTT. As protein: CASSQDRGPGELFF.

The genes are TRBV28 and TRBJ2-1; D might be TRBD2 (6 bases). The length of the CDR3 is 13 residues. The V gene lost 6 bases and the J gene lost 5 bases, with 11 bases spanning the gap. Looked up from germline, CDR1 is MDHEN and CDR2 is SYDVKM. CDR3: CASSLLADNEQFF. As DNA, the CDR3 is TGTGCCAGCAGCCTGTTAGCGGACAATGAGCAGTTCTTC.

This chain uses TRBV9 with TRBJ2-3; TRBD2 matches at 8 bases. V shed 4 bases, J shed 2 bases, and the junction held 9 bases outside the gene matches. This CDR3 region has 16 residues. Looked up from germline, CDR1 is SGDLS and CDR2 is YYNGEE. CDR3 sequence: CASSPRLAGITDTQYF. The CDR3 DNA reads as TGTGCCAGCAGCCCCCGGCTAGCGGGCATCACAGATACGCAGTATTTT.

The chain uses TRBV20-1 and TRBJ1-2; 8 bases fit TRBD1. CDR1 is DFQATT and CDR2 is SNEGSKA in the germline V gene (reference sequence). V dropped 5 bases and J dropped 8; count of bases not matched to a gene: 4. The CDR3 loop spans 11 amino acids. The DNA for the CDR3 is TGCAGTGCTTCCACAGGGGGAGGCTACACCTTC. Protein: CSASTGGGYTF.

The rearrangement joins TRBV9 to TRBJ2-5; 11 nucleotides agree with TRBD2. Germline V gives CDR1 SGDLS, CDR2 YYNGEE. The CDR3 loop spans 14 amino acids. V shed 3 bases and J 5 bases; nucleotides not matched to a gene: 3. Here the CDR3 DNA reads TGTGCCAGCAGCGCAACTAGCGGGGGTGAGACCCAGTACTTC. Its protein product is CASSATSGGETQYF.

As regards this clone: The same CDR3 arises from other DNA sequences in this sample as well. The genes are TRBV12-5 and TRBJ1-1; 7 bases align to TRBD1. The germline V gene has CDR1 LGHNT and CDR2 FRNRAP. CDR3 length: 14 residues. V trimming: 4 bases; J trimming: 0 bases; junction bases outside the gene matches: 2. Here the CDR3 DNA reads TGTGCTAGTGGTTCGGGACAGTTGAACACTGAAGCTTTCTTT. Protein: CASGSGQLNTEAFF. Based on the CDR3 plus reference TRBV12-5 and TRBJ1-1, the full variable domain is DARVTQTPRHKVTEMGQEVTMRCQPILGHNTVFWYRQTMMQGLELLAYFRNRAPLDDSGMPKDRFSAEMPDATLATLKIQPSEPRDSAVYFCASGSGQLNTEAFFGQGTRLTVV.

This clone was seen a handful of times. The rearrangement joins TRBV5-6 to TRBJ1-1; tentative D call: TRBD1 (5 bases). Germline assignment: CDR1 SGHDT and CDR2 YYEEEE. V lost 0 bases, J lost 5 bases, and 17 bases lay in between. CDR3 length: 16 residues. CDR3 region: CASSLVVPGKRTEAFF. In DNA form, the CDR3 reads TGTGCCAGCAGCTTGGTGGTTCCAGGGAAGCGAACTGAAGCTTTCTTT.

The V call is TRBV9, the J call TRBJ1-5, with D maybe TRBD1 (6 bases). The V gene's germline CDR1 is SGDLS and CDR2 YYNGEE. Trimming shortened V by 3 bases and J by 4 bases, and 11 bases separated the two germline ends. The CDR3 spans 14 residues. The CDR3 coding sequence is TGTGCCAGCAGCGACCGGGACACTAATCAGCCCCAGCATTTT. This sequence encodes CASSDRDTNQPQHF.

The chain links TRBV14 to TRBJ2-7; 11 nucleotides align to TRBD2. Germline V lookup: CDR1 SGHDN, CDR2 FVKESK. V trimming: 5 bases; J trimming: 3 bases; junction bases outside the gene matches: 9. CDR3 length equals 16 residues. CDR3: CASSDVLAGGIYEQYF. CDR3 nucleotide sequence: TGTGCCAGCAGCGACGTCCTAGCGGGAGGTATCTACGAGCAGTACTTC.

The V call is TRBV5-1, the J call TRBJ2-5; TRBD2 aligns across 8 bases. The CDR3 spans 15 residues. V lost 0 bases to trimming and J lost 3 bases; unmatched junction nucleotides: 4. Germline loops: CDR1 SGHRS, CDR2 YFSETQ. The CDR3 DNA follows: TGCGCCAGCAGCTTGGCCGGGACTAGGGAAGAGACCCAGTACTTC. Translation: CASSLAGTREETQYF.

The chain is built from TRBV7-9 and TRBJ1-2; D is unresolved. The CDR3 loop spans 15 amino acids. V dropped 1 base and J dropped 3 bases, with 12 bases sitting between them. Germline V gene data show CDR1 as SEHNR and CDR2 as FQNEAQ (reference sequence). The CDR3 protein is CASSLGFSEYYGYTF. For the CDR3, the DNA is TGTGCCAGCAGCTTAGGGTTCAGTGAATACTATGGCTACACCTTC.

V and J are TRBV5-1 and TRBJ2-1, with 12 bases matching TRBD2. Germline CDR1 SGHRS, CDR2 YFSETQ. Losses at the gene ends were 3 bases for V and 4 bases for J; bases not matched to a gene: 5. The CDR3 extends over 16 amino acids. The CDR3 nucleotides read TGCGCCAGCAGCTCAACGACTAGCGGGGGTTACAATGAGCAGTTCTTC. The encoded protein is CASSSTTSGGYNEQFF.

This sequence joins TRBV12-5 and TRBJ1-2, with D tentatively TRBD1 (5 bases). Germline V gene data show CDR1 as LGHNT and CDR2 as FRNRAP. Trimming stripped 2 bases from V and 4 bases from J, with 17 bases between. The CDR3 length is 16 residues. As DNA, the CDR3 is TGTGCTAGTGGTTTGAAGGTGCGGGCGGGGCTCTATGGCTACACCTTC. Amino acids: CASGLKVRAGLYGYTF.

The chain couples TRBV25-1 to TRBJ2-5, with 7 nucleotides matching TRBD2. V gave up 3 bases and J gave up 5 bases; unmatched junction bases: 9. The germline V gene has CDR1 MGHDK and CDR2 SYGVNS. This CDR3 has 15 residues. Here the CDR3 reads CASSEPAGRGETQYF. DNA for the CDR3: TGTGCCAGCAGTGAGCCAGCGGGGAGGGGTGAGACCCAGTACTTC.

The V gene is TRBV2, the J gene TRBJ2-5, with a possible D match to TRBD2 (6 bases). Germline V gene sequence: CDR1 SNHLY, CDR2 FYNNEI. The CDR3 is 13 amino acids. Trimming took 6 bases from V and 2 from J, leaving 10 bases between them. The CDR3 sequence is CASRRGSQETQYF. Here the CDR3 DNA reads TGTGCCAGCAGGCGGGGCAGTCAAGAGACCCAGTACTTC. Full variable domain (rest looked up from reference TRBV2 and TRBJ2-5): EPEVTQTPSHQVTQMGQEVILRCVPISNHLYFYWYRQILGQKVEFLVSFYNNEISEKSEIFDDQFSVERPDGSNFTLKIRSTKLEDSAMYFCASRRGSQETQYFGPGTRLLVL.

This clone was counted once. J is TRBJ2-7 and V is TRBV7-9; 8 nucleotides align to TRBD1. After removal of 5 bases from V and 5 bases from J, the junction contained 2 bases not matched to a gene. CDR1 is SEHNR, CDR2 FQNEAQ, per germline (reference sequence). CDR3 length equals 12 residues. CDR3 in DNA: TGTGCCAGCAGCCAGACAGGGGACGAGCAGTACTTC. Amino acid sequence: CASSQTGDEQYF.